This T cell receptor (beta chain) was obtained from a study of OX40 agonist ivuxolimab in advanced cancers. About the research overall: Among those treated, three patients had partial responses, one with hepatocellular carcinoma and two with cutaneous melanoma. Study results and limitations: CD8+ T cells showed, on average, more clonal expansion than CD4+ cells.

The data were produced by immunoSEQ multiplex PCR, yet TCRdb's version contains in-frame clones alone and is incomplete. The table shows approximately 22,000 clones, with 75% to 85% occurring only once. Germline V gene sequence: CDR1 MGHRA, CDR2 YSYEKL. This CDR3 is 13 amino acids long. Trimming shortened V by 5 bases and J by 0 bases, and 8 bases separated the two germline ends. Comment on this clone: What it binds is not known.

Sequencing used CD4+ or CD8+ T cells sorted from blood, obtained in a trial of the OX40 agonist ivuxolimab. The receptor was isolated from an adult with an advanced solid tumor such as melanoma, head and neck, liver or kidney cancer. The V and J genes are TRBV4-1 and TRBJ2-7, with D perhaps TRBD2 (6 bases). CDR3 nucleotide sequence: TGCGCCAGCAGCAACGGGGGCTCCTACGAGCAGTACTTC. It specifies CASSNGGSYEQYF.